This TCR beta chain derives from a study of T cell responses to AZD1222 COVID-19 vaccine. TCRdb's table, derived via immunoSEQ multiplex PCR, lists solely in-frame clones and lacks some. The sample shows 65,000 to 85,000 clones, more than 70% of them seen only once. Germline CDR1 and CDR2: DFQATT and SNEGSKA (reference sequence). Trimming stripped 1 base from V and 6 bases from J, with 6 bases between. This CDR3 contains 11 residues. The source is an adult who received the MenACWY meningococcal vaccine as a control. This specimen consisted of peripheral blood, obtained 28 days after the second dose of the MenACWY control vaccine. The V and J genes are TRBV20-1 and TRBJ1-1, with D possibly TRBD1 on 6 matching bases. The CDR3 loop reads CSARGTAEAFF. The CDR3 DNA follows: TGCAGTGCTAGAGGGACAGCTGAAGCTTTCTTT.